Sequencing of this T cell receptor beta chain was carried out in a study of cytomegalovirus exposure and HLA in healthy donors. 13 Jbeta primers and 60 Vbeta primers were used for the PCR. Sequenced by immunoSEQ multiplex PCR; TCRdb stores in-frame clones only, minus some. The sample yields about 160,000 clones, roughly 82% seen once. The CDR3 consists of 15 residues. Between the trimmed V and J ends, which lost 4 bases and 0 bases, there was a span of 12 bases. Per germline, CDR1 LGHNA and CDR2 YNFKEQ. This clone was observed a handful of times. This clonotype was obtained from a woman in her 50s in good health and CMV-seropositive. Sequencing was performed on PBMCs. V usage is TRBV4-2 and J usage is TRBJ1-2, with D perhaps TRBD1 (5 bases). The DNA of the CDR3 is TGTGCCAGCAGCCTAGGAGGGGTTCCTAACTATGGCTACACCTTC. Translated: CASSLGGVPNYGYTF.